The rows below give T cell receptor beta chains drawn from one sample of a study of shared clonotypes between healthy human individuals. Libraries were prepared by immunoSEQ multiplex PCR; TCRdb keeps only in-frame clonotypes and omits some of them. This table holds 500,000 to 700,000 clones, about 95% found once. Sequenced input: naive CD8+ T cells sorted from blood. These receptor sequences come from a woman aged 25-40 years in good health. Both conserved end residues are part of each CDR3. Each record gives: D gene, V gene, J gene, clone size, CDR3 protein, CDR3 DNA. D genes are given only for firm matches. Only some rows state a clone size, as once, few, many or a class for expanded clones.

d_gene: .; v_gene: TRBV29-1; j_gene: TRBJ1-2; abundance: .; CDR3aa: CSVRDRQAYGYTF; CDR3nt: TGCAGCGTGAGGGATCGGCAGGCCTATGGCTACACCTTC
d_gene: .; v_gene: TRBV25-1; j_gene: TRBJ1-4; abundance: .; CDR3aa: CASTMTDNNEKLFF; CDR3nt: TGTGCCAGCACCATGACGGACAATAATGAAAAACTGTTTTTT
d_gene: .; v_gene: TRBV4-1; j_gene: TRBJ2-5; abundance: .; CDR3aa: CASSQVLADAETQYF; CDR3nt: TGCGCCAGCAGCCAGGTCCTCGCGGACGCAGAGACCCAGTACTTC
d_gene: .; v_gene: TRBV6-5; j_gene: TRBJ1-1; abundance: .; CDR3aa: CASRGGSTEAFF; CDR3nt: TGTGCCAGCCGAGGTGGTAGCACTGAAGCTTTCTTT
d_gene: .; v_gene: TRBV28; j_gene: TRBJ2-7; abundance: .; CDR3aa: CASDSPVEGVYEQYF; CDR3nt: TGTGCCAGCGACTCGCCGGTGGAGGGGGTCTACGAGCAGTACTTC
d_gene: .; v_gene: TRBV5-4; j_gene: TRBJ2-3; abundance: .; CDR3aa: CASSFGPEYF; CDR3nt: TGTGCCAGCAGCTTCGGGCCCGAGTATTTT
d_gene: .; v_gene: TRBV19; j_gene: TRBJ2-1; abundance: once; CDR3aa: CASRGSSLYYNEQFF; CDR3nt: TGTGCCAGTAGGGGATCCTCCCTGTACTACAATGAGCAGTTCTTC
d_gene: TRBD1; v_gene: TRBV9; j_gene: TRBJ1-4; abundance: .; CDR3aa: CASSVGGTGSEKLFF; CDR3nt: TGTGCCAGCAGCGTGGGAGGGACAGGGAGCGAAAAACTGTTTTTT
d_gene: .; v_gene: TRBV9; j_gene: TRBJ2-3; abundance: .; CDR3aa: CASSVEASTDTQYF; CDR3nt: TGTGCCAGCAGCGTAGAAGCGAGCACAGATACGCAGTATTTT
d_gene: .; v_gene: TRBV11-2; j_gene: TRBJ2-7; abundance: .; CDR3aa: CASSLGPDPPYEQYF; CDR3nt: TGTGCCAGCAGCTTAGGCCCGGACCCCCCCTACGAGCAGTACTTC
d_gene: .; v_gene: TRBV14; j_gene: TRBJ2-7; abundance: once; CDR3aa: CASSHRTAVMFYEQYF; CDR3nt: TGTGCCAGCAGCCACCGAACGGCCGTGATGTTCTACGAGCAGTACTTC
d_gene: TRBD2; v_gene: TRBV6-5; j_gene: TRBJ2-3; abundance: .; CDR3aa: CASSSDLAGVGDTQYF; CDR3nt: TGTGCCAGCAGTTCCGACCTAGCGGGAGTCGGGGATACGCAGTATTTT
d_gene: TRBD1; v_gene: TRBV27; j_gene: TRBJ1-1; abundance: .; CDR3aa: CASRAGGITEAFF; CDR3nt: TGTGCCAGCAGGGCAGGGGGCATCACTGAAGCTTTCTTT
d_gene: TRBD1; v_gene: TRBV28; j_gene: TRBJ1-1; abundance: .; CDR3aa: CASSLMIGTGNTEAFF; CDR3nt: TGTGCCAGCAGTTTAATGATCGGGACAGGGAACACTGAAGCTTTCTTT
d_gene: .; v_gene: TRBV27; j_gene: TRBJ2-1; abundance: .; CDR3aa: CASSAPRRPNEQFF; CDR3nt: TGTGCCAGCAGTGCCCCGAGGAGGCCCAATGAGCAGTTCTTC
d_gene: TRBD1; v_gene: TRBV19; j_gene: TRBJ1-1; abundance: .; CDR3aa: CASSIGQGNTEAFF; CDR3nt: TGTGCCAGTAGTATAGGACAGGGGAACACTGAAGCTTTCTTT
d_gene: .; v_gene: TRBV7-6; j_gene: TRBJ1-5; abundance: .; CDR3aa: CASSARGSNQPQHF; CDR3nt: TGTGCCAGCAGCGCTAGGGGTAGCAATCAGCCCCAGCATTTT
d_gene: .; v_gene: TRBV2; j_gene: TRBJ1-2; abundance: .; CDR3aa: CASLGSTADPYTF; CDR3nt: TGTGCCAGCCTCGGTTCCACCGCAGACCCGTACACCTTC
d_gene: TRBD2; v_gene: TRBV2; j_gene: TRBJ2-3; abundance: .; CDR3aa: CASSRAGITDTQYF; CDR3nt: TGTGCCAGCAGCCGAGCGGGAATCACAGATACGCAGTATTTT
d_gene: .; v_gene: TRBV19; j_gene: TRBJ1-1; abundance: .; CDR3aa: CASSIRGAGTEAFF; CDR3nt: TGTGCCAGTAGTATAAGGGGCGCCGGCACTGAAGCTTTCTTT
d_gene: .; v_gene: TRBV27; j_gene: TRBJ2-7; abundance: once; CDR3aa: CASSFQRVTYEQYF; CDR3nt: TGTGCCAGCAGTTTCCAGCGGGTCACCTACGAGCAGTACTTC
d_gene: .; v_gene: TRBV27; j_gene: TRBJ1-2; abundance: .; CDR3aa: CASSLYIPRAGQMKDGYTF; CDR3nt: TGTGCCAGCAGTTTATATATCCCCAGAGCAGGGCAAATGAAGGATGGCTACACCTTC
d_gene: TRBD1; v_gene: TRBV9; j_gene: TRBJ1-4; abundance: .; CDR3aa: CASSVGPAPGTGNEKLFF; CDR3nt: TGTGCCAGCAGCGTAGGGCCAGCACCCGGGACAGGTAATGAAAAACTGTTTTTT
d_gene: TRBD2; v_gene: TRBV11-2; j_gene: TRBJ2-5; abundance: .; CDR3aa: CASSLVAREGGETQYF; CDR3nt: TGTGCCAGCAGCTTAGTTGCCCGGGAGGGGGGAGAGACCCAGTACTTC
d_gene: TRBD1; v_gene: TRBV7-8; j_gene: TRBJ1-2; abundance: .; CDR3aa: CASSLGVGQGSYGYTF; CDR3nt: TGTGCCAGCAGCTTAGGGGTAGGACAGGGATCTTATGGCTACACCTTC
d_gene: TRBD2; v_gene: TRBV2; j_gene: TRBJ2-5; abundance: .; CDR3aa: CASSDSGRGQETQYF; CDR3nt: TGTGCCAGCAGTGATAGCGGGAGGGGTCAAGAGACCCAGTACTTC
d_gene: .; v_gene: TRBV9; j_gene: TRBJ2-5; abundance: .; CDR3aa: CASGGETQYF; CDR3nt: TGTGCCAGCGGAGGCGAGACCCAGTACTTC
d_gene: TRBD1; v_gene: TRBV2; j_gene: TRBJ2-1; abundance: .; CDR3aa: CASSVLRTGTYNEQFF; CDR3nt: TGTGCCAGCAGTGTGTTGCGGACAGGGACCTACAATGAGCAGTTCTTC
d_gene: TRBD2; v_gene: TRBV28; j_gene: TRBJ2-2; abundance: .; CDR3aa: CASSYVSGRVTGELFF; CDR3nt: TGTGCCAGCAGTTACGTAAGCGGGAGGGTCACCGGGGAGCTGTTTTTT
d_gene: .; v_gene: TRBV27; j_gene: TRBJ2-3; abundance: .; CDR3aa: CASSSILAADTQYF; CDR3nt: TGTGCCAGCAGTTCGATACTAGCAGCAGATACGCAGTATTTT
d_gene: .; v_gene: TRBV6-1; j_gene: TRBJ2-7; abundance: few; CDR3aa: CASLGVSYEQYF; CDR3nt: TGTGCCAGCCTTGGGGTGAGTTACGAGCAGTACTTC
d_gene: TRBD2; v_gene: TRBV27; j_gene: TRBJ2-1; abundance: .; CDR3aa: CASSSGTSPSMDEQFF; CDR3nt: TGTGCCAGCAGTTCCGGGACTAGCCCCTCAATGGATGAGCAGTTCTTC
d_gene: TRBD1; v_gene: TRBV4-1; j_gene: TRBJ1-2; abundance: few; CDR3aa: CASSQVGTDYGYTF; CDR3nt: TGCGCCAGCAGCCAAGTTGGGACAGACTATGGCTACACCTTC
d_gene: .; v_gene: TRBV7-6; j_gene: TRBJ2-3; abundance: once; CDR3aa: CASSAPTRRHRDTQYF; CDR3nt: TGTGCCAGCAGCGCACCGACTAGACGGCATCGGGATACGCAGTATTTT
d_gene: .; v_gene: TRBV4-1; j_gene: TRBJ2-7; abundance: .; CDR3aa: CASSQDTSGLYEQYF; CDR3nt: TGCGCCAGCAGCCAAGATACCAGCGGCCTCTACGAGCAGTACTTC
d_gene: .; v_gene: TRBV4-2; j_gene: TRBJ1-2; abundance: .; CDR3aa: CASSHQYGYTF; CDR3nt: TGTGCCAGCAGCCATCAGTATGGCTACACCTTC
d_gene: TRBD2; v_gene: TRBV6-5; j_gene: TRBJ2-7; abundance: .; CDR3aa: CASSRLAEVYEQYF; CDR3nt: TGTGCCAGCAGTCGACTAGCGGAAGTATACGAGCAGTACTTC